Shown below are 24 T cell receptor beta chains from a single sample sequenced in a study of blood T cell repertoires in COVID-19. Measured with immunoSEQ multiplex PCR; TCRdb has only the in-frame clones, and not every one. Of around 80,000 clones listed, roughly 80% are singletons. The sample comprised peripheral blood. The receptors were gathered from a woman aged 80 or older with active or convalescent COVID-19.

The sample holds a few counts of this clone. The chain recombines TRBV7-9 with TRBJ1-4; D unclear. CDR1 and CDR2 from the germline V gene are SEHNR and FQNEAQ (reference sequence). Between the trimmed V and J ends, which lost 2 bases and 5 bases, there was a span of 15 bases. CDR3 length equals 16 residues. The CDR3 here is CASSLYGYGENEKLFF. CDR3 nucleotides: TGTGCCAGCAGCTTATACGGGTATGGTGAAAATGAAAAACTGTTTTTT.

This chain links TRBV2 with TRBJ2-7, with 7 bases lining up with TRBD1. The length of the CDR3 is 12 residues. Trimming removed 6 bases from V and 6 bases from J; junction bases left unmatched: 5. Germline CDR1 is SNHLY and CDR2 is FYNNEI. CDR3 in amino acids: CASRDRTGEQYF. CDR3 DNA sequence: TGTGCCAGCAGAGACCGGACAGGCGAGCAGTACTTC.

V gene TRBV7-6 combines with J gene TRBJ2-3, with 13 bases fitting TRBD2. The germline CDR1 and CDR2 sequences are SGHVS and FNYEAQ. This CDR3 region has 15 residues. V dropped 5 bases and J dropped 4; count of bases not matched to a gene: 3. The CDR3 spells CASSKLAGGSDTQYF. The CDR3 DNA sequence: TGTGCCAGCAGCAAACTAGCGGGAGGGTCAGATACGCAGTATTTT.

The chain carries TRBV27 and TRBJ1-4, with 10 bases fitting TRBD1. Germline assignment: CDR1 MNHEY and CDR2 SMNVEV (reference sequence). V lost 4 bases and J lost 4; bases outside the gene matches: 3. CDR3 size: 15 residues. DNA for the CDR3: TGTGCCAGCAGTTCATGGACAGGGGGTAATGAAAAACTGTTTTTT. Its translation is CASSSWTGGNEKLFF.

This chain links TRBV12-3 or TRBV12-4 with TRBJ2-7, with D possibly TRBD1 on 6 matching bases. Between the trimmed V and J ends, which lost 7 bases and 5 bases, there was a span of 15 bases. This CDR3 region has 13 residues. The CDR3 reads CASTFRGIDEQYF. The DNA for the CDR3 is TGTGCCAGCACCTTTAGGGGGATCGACGAGCAGTACTTC.

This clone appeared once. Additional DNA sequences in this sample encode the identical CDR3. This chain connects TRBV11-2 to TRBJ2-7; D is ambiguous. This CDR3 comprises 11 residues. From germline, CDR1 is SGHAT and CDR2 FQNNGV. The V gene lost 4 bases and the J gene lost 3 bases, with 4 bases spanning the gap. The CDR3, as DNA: TGTGCCAGCAGCTCCCTCTACGAGCAGTACTTC. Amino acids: CASSSLYEQYF.

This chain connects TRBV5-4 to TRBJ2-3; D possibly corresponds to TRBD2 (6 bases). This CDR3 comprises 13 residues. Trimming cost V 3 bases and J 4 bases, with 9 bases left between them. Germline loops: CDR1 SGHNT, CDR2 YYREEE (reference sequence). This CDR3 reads CASSWLAADTQYF. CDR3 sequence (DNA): TGTGCCAGCAGCTGGTTAGCGGCAGATACGCAGTATTTT. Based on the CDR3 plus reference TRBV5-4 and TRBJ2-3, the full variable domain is ETGVTQSPTHLIKTRGQQVTLRCSSQSGHNTVSWYQQALGQGPQFIFQYYREEENGRGNFPPRFSGLQFPNYSSELNVNALELDDSALYLCASSWLAADTQYFGPGTRLTVL.

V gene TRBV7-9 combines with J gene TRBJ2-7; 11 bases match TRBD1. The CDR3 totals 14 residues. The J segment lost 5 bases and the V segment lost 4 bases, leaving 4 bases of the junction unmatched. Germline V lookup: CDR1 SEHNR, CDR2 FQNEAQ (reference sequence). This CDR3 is CASSSGQGAHEQYF. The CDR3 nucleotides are TGTGCCAGCAGCTCCGGACAGGGGGCCCACGAGCAGTACTTC.

The CDR3 region has the DNA TGCAGCGCCCGCGGATACCAAGAGACCCAGTACTTC. Translated, it gives CSARGYQETQYF. The J gene is TRBJ2-5, the V gene TRBV29-1; D ambiguous. The V and J ends lost 7 bases and 0 bases respectively, with 9 bases between them. The germline gives CDR1 SQVTM, CDR2 ANQGSEA. The CDR3 runs to 12 residues.

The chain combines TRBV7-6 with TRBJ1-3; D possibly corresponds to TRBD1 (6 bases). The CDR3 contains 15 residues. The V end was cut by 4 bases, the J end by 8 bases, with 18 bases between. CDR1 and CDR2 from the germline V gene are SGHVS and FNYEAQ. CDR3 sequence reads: CASSSSTGIGYTIYF. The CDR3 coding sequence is TGTGCCAGCAGCTCCTCCACAGGGATTGGTTACACCATATATTTT.

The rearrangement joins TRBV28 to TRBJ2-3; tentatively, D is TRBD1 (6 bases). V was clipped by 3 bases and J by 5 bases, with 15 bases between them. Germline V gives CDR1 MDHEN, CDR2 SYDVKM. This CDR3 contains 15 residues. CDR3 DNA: TGTGCCAGCAGTTTTCTTCGGCAGGGGTTAGATACGCAGTATTTT. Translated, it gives CASSFLRQGLDTQYF.

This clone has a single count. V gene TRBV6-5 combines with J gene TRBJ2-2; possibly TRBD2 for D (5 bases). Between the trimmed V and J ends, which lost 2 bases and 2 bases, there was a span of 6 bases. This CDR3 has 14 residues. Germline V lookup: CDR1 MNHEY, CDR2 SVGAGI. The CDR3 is CASSYGLNTGELFF. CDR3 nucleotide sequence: TGTGCCAGCAGTTACGGACTTAACACCGGGGAGCTGTTTTTT.

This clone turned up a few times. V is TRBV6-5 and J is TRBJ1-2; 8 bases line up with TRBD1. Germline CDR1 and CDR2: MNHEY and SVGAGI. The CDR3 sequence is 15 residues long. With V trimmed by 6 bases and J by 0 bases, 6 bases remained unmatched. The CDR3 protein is CASSPGQGANYGYTF. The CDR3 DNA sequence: TGTGCCAGCAGCCCCGGACAGGGAGCTAACTATGGCTACACCTTC.

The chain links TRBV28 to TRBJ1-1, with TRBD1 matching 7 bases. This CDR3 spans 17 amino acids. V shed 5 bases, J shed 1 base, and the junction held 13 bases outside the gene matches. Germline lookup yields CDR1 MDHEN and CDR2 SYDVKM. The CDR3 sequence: CASSTRWDSGRNTEAFF. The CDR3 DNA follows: TGTGCCAGCAGTACCCGGTGGGACAGCGGGAGGAACACTGAAGCTTTCTTT. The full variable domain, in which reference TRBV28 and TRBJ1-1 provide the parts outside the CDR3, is DVKVTQSSRYLVKRTGEKVFLECVQDMDHENMFWYRQDPGLGLRLIYFSYDVKMKEKGDIPEGYSVSREKKERFSLILESASTNQTSMYLCASSTRWDSGRNTEAFFGQGTRLTVV.

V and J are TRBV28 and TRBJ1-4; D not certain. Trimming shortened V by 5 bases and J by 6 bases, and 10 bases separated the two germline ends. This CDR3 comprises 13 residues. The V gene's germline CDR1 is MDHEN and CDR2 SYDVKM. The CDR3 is CASSQPSDEKLFF. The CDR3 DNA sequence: TGTGCCAGCAGTCAACCATCGGATGAAAAACTGTTTTTT.

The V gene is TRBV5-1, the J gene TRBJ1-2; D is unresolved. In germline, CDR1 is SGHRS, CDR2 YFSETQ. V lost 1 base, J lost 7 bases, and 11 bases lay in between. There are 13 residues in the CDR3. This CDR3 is CASSLTEEGGYTF. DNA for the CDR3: TGCGCCAGCAGCTTGACCGAGGAAGGTGGCTACACCTTC.

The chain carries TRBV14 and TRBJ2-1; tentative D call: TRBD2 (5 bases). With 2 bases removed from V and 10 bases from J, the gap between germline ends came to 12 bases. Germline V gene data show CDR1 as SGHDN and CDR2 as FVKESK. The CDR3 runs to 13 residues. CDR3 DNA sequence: TGTGCCAGCAGCCAAAGAGGGAACGGGGAGCAGTTCTTC. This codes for CASSQRGNGEQFF.

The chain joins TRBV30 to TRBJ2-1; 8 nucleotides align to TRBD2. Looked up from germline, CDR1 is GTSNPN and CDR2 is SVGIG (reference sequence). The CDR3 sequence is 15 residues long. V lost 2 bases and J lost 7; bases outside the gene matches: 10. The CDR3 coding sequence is TGTGCCTGGAGTATCCGCCGGGAGGGCCGGAATGAGCAGTTCTTC. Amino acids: CAWSIRREGRNEQFF. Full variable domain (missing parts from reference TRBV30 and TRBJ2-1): SQTIHQWPATLVQPVGSPLSLECTVEGTSNPNLYWYRQAAGRGLQLLFYSVGIGQISSEVPQNLSASRPQDRQFILSSKKLLLSDSGFYLCAWSIRREGRNEQFFGPGTRLTVL.

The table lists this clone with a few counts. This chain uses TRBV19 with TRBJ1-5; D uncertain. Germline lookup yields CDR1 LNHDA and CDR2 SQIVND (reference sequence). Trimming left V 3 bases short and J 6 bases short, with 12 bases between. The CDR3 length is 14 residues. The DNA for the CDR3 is TGTGCCAGTAGTATTGTCGGGGTGAGTCAGCCCCAGCATTTT. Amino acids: CASSIVGVSQPQHF.

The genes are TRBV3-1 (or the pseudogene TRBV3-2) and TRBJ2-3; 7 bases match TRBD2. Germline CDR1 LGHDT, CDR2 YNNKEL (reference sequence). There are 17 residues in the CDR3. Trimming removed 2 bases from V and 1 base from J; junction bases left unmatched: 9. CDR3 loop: CASSQLAAGRGTDTQYF. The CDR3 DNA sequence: TGTGCCAGCAGCCAACTAGCCGCTGGGAGGGGCACAGATACGCAGTATTTT.

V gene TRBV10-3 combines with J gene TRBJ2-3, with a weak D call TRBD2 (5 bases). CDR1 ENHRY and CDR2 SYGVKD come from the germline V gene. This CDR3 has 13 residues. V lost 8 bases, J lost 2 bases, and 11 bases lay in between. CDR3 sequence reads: CAIGRLYTDTQYF. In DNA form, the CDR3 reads TGTGCCATCGGGAGACTATACACAGATACGCAGTATTTT.

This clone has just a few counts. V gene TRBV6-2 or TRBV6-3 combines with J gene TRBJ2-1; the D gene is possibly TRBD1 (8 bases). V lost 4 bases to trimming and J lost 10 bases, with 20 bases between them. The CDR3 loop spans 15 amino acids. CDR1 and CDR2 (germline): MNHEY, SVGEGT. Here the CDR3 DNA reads TGTGCCAGCAGTTTACGGACAGGGAGGGTCTACGAGCAGTTCTTC. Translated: CASSLRTGRVYEQFF.

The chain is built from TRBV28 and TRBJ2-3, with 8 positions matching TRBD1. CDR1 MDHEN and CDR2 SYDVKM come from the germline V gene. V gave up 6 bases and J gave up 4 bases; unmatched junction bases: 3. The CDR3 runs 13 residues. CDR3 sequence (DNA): TGTGCCAGCAGAATACAGGGGGCAGATACGCAGTATTTT. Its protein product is CASRIQGADTQYF.

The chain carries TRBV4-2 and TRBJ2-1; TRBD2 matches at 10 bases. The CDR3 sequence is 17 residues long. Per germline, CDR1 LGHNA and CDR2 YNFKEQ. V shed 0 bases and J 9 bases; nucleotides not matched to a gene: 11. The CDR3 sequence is CASSQDISGGAALEQFF. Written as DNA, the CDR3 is TGTGCCAGCAGCCAAGATATAAGCGGGGGGGCGGCGCTTGAGCAGTTCTTC.